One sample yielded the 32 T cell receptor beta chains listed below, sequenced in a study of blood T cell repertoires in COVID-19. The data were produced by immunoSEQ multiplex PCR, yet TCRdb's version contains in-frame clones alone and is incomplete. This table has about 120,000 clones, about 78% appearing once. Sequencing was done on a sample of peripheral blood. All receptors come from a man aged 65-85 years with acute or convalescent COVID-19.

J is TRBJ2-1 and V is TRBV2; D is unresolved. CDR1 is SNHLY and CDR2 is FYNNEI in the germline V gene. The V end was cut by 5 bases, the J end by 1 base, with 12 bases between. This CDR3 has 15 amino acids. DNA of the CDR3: TGTGCCAGCAGTAGACTCTATAGTTCCTACAATGAGCAGTTCTTC. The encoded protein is CASSRLYSSYNEQFF. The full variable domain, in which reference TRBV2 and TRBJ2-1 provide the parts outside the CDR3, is EPEVTQTPSHQVTQMGQEVILRCVPISNHLYFYWYRQILGQKVEFLVSFYNNEISEKSEIFDDQFSVERPDGSNFTLKIRSTKLEDSAMYFCASSRLYSSYNEQFFGPGTRLTVL.

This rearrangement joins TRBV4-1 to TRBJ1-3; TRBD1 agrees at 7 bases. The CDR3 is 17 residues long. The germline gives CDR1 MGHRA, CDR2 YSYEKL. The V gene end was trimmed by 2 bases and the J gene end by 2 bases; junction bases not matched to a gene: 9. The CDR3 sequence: CASSQLGRGGTGNTIYF. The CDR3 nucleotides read TGCGCCAGCAGCCAACTAGGTAGAGGGGGCACTGGAAACACCATATATTTT.

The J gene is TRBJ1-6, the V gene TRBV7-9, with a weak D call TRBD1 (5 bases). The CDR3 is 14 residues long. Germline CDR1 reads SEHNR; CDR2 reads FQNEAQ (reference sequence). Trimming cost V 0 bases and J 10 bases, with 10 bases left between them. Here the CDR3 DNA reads TGTGCCAGCAGCTTAGCAGGGGCCGACTCACCCCTCCACTTT. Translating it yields CASSLAGADSPLHF.

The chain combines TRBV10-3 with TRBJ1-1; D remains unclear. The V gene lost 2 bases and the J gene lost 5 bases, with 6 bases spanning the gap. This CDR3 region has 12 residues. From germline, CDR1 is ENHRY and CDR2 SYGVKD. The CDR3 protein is CAISEGRTEAFF. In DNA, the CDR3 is TGTGCCATCAGTGAGGGGAGAACTGAAGCTTTCTTT.

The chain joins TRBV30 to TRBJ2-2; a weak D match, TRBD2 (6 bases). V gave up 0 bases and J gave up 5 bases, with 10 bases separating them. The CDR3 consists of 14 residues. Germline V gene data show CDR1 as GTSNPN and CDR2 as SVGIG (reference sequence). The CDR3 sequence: CAWSVVAVTGELFF. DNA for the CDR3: TGTGCCTGGAGTGTAGTAGCGGTTACCGGGGAGCTGTTTTTT.

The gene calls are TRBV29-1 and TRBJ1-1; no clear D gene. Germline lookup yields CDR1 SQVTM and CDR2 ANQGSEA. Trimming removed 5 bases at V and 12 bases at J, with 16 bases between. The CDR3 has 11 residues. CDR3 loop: CSVWRGDKPFF. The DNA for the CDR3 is TGCAGCGTTTGGCGGGGAGACAAACCTTTCTTT. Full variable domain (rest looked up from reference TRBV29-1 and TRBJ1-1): SAVISQKPSRDICQRGTSLTIQCQVDSQVTMMFWYRQQPGQSLTLIATANQGSEATYESGFVIDKFPISRPNLTFSTLTVSNMSPEDSSIYLCSVWRGDKPFFGQGTRLTVV.

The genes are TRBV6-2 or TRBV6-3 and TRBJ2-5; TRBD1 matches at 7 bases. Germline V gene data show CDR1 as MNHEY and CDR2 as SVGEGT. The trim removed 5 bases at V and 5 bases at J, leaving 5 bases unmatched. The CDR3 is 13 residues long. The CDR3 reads CASSQGQWETQYF. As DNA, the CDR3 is TGTGCCAGCAGTCAGGGACAGTGGGAGACCCAGTACTTC.

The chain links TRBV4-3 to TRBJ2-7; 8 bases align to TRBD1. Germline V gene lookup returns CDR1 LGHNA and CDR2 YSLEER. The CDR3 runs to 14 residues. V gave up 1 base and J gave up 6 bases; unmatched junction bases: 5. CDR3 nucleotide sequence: TGCGCCAGCAGCCAAGCACAGGGGGTTGTCGAGCAGTACTTC. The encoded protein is CASSQAQGVVEQYF.

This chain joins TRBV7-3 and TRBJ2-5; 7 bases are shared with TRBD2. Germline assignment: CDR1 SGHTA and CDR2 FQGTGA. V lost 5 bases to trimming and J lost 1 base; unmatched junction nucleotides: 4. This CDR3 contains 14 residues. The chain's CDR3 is CASSPGGIQETQYF. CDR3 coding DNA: TGTGCCAGCAGCCCGGGGGGTATCCAAGAGACCCAGTACTTC. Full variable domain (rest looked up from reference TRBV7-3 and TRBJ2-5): GAGVSQTPSNKVTEKGKYVELRCDPISGHTALYWYRQSLGQGPEFLIYFQGTGAADDSGLPNDRFFAVRPEGSVSTLKIQRTERGDSAVYLCASSPGGIQETQYFGPGTRLLVL.

As DNA, the CDR3 is TGTGCCAGCAGTCGCTTAGAACAGGAGACTGAAGCTTTCTTT. Its protein product is CASSRLEQETEAFF. The V call is TRBV6-2 or TRBV6-3, the J call TRBJ1-1; possibly TRBD1 for D (5 bases). The ends were cut back, 5 bases at V and 5 bases at J, with 15 bases in the middle. The CDR3 contains 14 residues. Per germline, CDR1 MNHEY and CDR2 SVGEGT.

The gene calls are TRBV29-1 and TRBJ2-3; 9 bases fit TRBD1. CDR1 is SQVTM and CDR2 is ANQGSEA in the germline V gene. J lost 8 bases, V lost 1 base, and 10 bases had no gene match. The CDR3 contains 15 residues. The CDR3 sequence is CSVEGDRVMFGTQYF. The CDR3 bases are TGCAGCGTTGAAGGGGACAGGGTAATGTTTGGTACGCAGTATTTT.

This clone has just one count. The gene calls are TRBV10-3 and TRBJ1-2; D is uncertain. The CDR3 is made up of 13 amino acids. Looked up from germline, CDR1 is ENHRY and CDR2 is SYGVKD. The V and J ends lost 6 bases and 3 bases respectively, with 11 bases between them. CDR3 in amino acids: CAIRAGLDYGYTF. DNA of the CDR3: TGTGCCATCAGAGCCGGGTTGGACTATGGCTACACCTTC.

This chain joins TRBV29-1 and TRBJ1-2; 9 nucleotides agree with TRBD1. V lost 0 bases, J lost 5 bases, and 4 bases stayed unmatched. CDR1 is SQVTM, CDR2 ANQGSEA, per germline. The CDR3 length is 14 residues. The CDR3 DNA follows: TGCAGCGTTGAAGATCCGGACAGGGGTTATGGCTACACCTTC. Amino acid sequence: CSVEDPDRGYGYTF.

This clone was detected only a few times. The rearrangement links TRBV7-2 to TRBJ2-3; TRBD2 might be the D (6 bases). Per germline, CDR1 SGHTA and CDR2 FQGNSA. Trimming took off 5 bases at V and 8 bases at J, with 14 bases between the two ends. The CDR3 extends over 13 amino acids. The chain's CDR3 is CASSPGTAGTQYF. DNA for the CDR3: TGTGCCAGCAGCCCGGGGACTGCGGGTACGCAGTATTTT.

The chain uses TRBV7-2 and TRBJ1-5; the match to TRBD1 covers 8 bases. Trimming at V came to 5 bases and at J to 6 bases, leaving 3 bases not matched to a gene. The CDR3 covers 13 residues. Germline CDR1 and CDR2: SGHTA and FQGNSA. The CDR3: CASSQDRGQPQHF. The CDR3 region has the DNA TGTGCCAGCAGCCAAGACAGGGGTCAGCCCCAGCATTTT. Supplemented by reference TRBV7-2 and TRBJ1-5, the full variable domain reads GAGVSQSPSNKVTEKGKDVELRCDPISGHTALYWYRQSLGQGLEFLIYFQGNSAPDKSGLPSDRFSAERTGGSVSTLTIQRTQQEDSAVYLCASSQDRGQPQHFGDGTRLSIL.

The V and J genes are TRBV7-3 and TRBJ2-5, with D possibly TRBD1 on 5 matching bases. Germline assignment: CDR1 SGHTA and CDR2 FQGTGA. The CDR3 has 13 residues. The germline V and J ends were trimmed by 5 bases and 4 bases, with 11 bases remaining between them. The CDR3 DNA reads TGTGCCAGCAGCCTTCAAAGGGGAGAGACCCAGTACTTC. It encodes CASSLQRGETQYF.

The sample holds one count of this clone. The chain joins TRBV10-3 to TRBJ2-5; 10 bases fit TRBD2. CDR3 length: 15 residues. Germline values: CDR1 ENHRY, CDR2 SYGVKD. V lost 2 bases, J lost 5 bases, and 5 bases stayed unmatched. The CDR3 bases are TGTGCCATCAGTGAGCCCGGGACTAGCGAGGAGACCCAGTACTTC. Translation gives CAISEPGTSEETQYF.

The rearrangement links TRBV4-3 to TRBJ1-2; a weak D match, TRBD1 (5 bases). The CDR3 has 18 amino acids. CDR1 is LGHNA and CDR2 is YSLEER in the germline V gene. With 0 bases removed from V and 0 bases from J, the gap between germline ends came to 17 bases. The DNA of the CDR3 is TGCGCCAGCAGCCAAGAGTCTCAGGGCGGCTTCCCTAACTATGGCTACACCTTC. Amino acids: CASSQESQGGFPNYGYTF.

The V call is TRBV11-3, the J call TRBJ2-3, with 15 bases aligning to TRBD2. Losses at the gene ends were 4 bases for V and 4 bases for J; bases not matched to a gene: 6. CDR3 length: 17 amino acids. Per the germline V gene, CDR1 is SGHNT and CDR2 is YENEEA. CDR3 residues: CASSSGLAGGLSDTQYF. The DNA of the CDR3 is TGTGCCAGCAGCTCCGGACTAGCGGGGGGGTTGTCAGATACGCAGTATTTT.

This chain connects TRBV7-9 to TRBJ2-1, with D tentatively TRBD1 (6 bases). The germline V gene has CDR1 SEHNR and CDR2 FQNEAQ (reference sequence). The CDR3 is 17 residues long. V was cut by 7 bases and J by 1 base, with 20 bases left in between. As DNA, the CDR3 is TGTGCCAGCAACCCTAGTGGGGGCCGACCGTCCTACAATGAGCAGTTCTTC. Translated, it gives CASNPSGGRPSYNEQFF.

The chain's CDR3 is CASTGRGGEKLFF. CDR3 DNA: TGTGCCAGTACCGGCAGGGGTGGTGAAAAACTGTTTTTT. The chain has TRBV19 and TRBJ1-4; tentative D call: TRBD1 (6 bases). V lost 7 bases and J 7 bases, leaving 13 bases between the germline ends. Germline V gene data show CDR1 as LNHDA and CDR2 as SQIVND (reference sequence). The CDR3 runs to 13 residues.

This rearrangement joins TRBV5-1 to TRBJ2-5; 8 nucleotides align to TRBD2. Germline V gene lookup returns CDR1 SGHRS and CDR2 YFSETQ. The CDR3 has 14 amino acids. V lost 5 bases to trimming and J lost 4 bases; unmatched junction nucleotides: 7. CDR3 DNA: TGCGCCAGCAGACGCGGACTAGCATCAGAGACCCAGTACTTC. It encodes CASRRGLASETQYF.

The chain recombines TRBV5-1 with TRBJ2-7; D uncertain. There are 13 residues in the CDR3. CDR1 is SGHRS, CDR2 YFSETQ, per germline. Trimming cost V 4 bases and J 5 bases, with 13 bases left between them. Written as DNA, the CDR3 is TGCGCCAGCAGCGACCCAGGTCGTGACGAGCAGTACTTC. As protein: CASSDPGRDEQYF.

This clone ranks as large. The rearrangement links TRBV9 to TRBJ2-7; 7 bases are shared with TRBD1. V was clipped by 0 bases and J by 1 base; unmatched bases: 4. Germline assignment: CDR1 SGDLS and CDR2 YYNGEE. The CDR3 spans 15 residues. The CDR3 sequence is CASSVGQGKSYEQYF. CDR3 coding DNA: TGTGCCAGCAGCGTAGGACAGGGCAAATCCTACGAGCAGTACTTC.

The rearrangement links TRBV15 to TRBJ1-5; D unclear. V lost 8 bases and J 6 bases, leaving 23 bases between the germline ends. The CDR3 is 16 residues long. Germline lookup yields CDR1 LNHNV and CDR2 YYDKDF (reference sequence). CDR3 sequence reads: CATHHSRGDSFQPQHF. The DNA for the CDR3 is TGTGCCACCCATCATTCTCGAGGCGACTCCTTTCAGCCCCAGCATTTT.

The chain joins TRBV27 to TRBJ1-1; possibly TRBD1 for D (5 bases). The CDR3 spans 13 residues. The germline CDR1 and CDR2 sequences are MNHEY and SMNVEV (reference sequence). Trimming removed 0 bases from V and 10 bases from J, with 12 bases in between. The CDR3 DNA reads TGTGCCAGCAGTTTATCTGGGGGGGTAAGAGCTTTCTTT. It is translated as CASSLSGGVRAFF.

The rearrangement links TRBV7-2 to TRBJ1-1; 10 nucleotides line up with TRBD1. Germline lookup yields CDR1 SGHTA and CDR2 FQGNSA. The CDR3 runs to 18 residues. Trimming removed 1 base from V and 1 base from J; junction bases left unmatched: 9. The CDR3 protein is CASSLDPGQGRGNTEAFF. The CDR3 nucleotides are TGTGCCAGCAGCTTAGATCCGGGACAGGGGAGGGGGAACACTGAAGCTTTCTTT.

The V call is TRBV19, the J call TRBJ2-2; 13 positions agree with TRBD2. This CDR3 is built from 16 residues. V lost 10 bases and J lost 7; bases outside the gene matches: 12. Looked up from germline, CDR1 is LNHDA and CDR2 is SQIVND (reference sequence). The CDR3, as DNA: TGTGCCACCAACCGCCCACTAGCGGGGGGGCGCGGGGAGCTGTTTTTT. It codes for CATNRPLAGGRGELFF.

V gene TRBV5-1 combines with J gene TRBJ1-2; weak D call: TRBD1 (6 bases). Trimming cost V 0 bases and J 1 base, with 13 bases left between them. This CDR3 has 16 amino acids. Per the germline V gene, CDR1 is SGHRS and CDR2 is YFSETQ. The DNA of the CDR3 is TGCGCCAGCAGCTTGGAATTGACAGGTGGTAACTATGGCTACACCTTC. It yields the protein CASSLELTGGNYGYTF.

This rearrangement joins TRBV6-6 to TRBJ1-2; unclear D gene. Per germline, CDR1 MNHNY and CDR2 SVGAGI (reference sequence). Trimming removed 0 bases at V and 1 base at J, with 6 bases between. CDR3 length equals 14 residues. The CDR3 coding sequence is TGTGCCAGCAGTTACTCGACGGGTAACTATGGCTACACCTTC. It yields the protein CASSYSTGNYGYTF.

The CDR3 reads CASSLARDRGNQPQHF. The CDR3 DNA reads as TGTGCCAGCAGCTTGGCCCGGGACAGGGGGAATCAGCCCCAGCATTTT. The chain joins TRBV7-2 to TRBJ1-5; TRBD1 aligns across 11 bases. This CDR3 spans 16 amino acids. V lost 3 bases, J lost 4 bases, and 5 bases stayed unmatched. The germline gives CDR1 SGHTA, CDR2 FQGNSA.

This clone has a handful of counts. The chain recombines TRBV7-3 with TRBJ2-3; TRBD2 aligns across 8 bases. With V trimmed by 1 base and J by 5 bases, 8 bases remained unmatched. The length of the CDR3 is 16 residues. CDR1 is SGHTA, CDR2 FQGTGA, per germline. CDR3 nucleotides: TGTGCCAGCAGCTTAATTGGTCGGGGGGGCCAAGATACGCAGTATTTT. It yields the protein CASSLIGRGGQDTQYF.